These 3 T cell receptor beta chains originate from one sample sequenced in a study of identical twins. TCRdb re-derived calls from the 5' RACE reads in MiXCR, one entry per CDR3 protein. The sample records more than 600,000 distinct CDR3 sequences, 18% being singletons. The sample was also linked to a second study, of T cells expressing NK-cell markers.

The specimen sequenced was PBMCs. All receptors come from a woman in her late teens or twenties in good health.

In its sample, this clonotype was seen a few times. The chain is built from TRBV7-2 and TRBJ2-1; D is ambiguous. The CDR3 length is 15 residues. Trimming stripped 3 bases from V and 3 bases from J, with 12 bases between. Germline V CDR1 and CDR2: SGHTA, FQGNSA. For the CDR3, the DNA is TGTGCCAGCAGCTTTCGACTCCTATACTACAATGAGCAGTTCTTC. It translates to CASSFRLLYYNEQFF.

There are a few counts of this clonotype. The chain has TRBV5-1 and TRBJ1-4; the D gene is possibly TRBD1 (5 bases). Germline CDR1 is SGHRS and CDR2 is YFSETQ. The V gene lost 4 bases and the J gene lost 8 bases, with 18 bases spanning the gap. This CDR3 region has 15 residues. CDR3 in DNA: TGCGCCAGCAGCCCCGGGACGTCCCGAGGCGAAAAACTGTTTTTT. Translated: CASSPGTSRGEKLFF.

This clonotype occurred many times. This chain uses TRBV12-3 or TRBV12-4 with TRBJ2-1; 9 bases fit TRBD2. CDR3 size: 13 residues. The trim removed 5 bases at V and 15 bases at J, leaving 11 bases unmatched. The CDR3 nucleotides are TGTGCCAGCAGTCCGAGGAGCGGGGGGTTGCTGTTCTTC. Protein sequence: CASSPRSGGLLFF.